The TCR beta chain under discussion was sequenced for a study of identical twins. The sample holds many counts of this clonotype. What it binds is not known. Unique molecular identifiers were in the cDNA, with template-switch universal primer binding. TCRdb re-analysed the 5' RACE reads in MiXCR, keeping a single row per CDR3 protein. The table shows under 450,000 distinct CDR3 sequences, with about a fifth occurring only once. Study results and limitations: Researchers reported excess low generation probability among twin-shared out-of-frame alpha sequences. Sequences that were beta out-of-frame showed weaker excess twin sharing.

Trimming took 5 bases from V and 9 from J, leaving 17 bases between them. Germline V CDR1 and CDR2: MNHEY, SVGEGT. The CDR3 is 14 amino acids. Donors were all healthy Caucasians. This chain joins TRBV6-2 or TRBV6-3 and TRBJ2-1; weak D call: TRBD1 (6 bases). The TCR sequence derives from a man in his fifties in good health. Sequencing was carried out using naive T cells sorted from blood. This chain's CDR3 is CASSTNRDKGEQFF. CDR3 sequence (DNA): TGTGCCAGCAGTACTAACCGGGACAAGGGTGAGCAGTTCTTC.